A single sample is the source of the 24 T cell receptor beta chains below, sequenced in a study of control samples from healthy donors and cancer patients. TCRdb's copy holds only in-frame clones and misses some; the assay was immunoSEQ multiplex PCR. This sample has 150,000 to 200,000 clones, with over 85% found just once. Sequenced material: blood. These receptors all stem from a man in his late teens or twenties in good health.

The chain carries TRBV6-5 and TRBJ2-3; 7 bases line up with TRBD1. The CDR3 is 14 residues long. Trimming removed 10 bases from V and 2 bases from J; junction bases left unmatched: 9. The germline V gene has CDR1 MNHEY and CDR2 SVGAGI. The CDR3: CANSRDRITDTQYF. CDR3 in DNA: TGTGCCAATTCCCGGGACAGAATCACAGATACGCAGTATTTT.

V is TRBV13 and J is TRBJ1-6; no firm D call. Trimming pared 1 base from V and 6 bases from J, leaving 13 bases between. The CDR3 has 16 residues. The germline gives CDR1 PRHDT, CDR2 FYEKMQ (reference sequence). CDR3 coding DNA: TGTGCCAGCAGCTTAGAGGTGCCAGGTCTTAATTCACCCCTCCACTTT. Translation gives CASSLEVPGLNSPLHF.

V gene TRBV5-4 combines with J gene TRBJ2-1; possibly TRBD1 or TRBD2 for D (6 bases each). CDR1 is SGHNT and CDR2 is YYREEE in the germline V gene (reference sequence). With 5 bases removed from V and 7 bases from J, the gap between germline ends came to 22 bases. This CDR3 has 16 amino acids. CDR3 sequence reads: CASRHPGASLQNEQFF. For the CDR3, the DNA is TGTGCCAGCAGACACCCGGGGGCTTCGCTTCAGAATGAGCAGTTCTTC. Complete variable domain (other parts from reference TRBV5-4 and TRBJ2-1): ETGVTQSPTHLIKTRGQQVTLRCSSQSGHNTVSWYQQALGQGPQFIFQYYREEENGRGNFPPRFSGLQFPNYSSELNVNALELDDSALYLCASRHPGASLQNEQFFGPGTRLTVL.

The gene calls are TRBV2 and TRBJ1-4, with no clear D. The germline V gene has CDR1 SNHLY and CDR2 FYNNEI. The V end was cut by 7 bases, the J end by 7 bases, with 10 bases between. CDR3 length equals 12 residues. CDR3 sequence: CASTRRFEKLFF. The CDR3, as DNA: TGTGCCAGCACCCGTCGTTTTGAAAAACTGTTTTTT.

The chain joins TRBV7-6 to TRBJ2-7; D may match TRBD1 or TRBD2 (7 bases each). V was shortened by 0 bases and J by 4 bases, with 13 bases between the two germline ends. Germline CDR1 SGHVS, CDR2 FNYEAQ. The CDR3 has 15 amino acids. The CDR3 loop reads CASSLAGQGGYEQYF. DNA of the CDR3: TGTGCCAGCAGCTTAGCTGGGCAGGGGGGGTACGAGCAGTACTTC.

The rearrangement uses TRBV6-6 and TRBJ2-7, with TRBD2 as a possible D gene (6 bases). Germline V CDR1 and CDR2: MNHNY, SVGAGI (reference sequence). This CDR3 is built from 12 residues. V lost 8 bases and J 6 bases, leaving 14 bases between the germline ends. The CDR3 here is CASVGGIGEQYF. The DNA of the CDR3 is TGTGCCAGCGTGGGAGGAATCGGCGAGCAGTACTTC.

This chain connects TRBV5-5 to TRBJ1-5, with 8 nucleotides matching TRBD1. This CDR3 contains 15 residues. V was clipped by 4 bases and J by 9 bases; unmatched bases: 12. Looked up from germline, CDR1 is SGHKS and CDR2 is YYEKEE (reference sequence). For the CDR3, the DNA is TGTGCCAGCAGCAGTACAGGGGGAATAAAAGGGCCCCAGCATTTT. It specifies CASSSTGGIKGPQHF.

The chain links TRBV4-2 to TRBJ1-2, with D uncertain. Trimming pared 0 bases from V and 0 bases from J, leaving 17 bases between. Germline V lookup: CDR1 LGHNA, CDR2 YNFKEQ. CDR3 length: 18 residues. CDR3 nucleotide sequence: TGTGCCAGCAGCCAAGAGAGGGTCGGCTCGACTACTAACTATGGCTACACCTTC. It encodes CASSQERVGSTTNYGYTF.

This clone was detected only once. Here the CDR3 DNA reads TGTGCCAGCACCCTTTCGAACCCCACTGAAGCTTTCTTT. Protein sequence: CASTLSNPTEAFF. This chain joins TRBV28 and TRBJ1-1; D is unclear. Germline CDR1 MDHEN, CDR2 SYDVKM. The CDR3 has 13 amino acids. V dropped 7 bases and J dropped 4 bases, with 13 bases sitting between them.

The genes are TRBV5-1 and TRBJ1-1; D perhaps matches TRBD1 (5 bases). V lost 4 bases, J lost 0 bases, and 13 bases lay in between. This CDR3 has 15 residues. Germline-derived CDR1 and CDR2 are SGHRS and YFSETQ. The CDR3 loop is CASSLRVGLNTEAFF. The DNA for the CDR3 is TGCGCCAGCAGCCTCAGGGTAGGGCTGAACACTGAAGCTTTCTTT.

The chain carries TRBV30 and TRBJ1-2; the D gene is possibly TRBD1 (5 bases). CDR3 length: 11 amino acids. V was shortened by 8 bases and J by 4 bases, with 11 bases between the two germline ends. CDR1 and CDR2 from the germline V gene are GTSNPN and SVGIG (reference sequence). The CDR3 DNA reads as TGTGCCGGGGGGGATCGCTATGGCTACACCTTC. This encodes CAGGDRYGYTF.

The chain carries TRBV7-8 and TRBJ1-2; 7 positions match TRBD1. Germline loops: CDR1 SGHVS, CDR2 FQNEAQ. The CDR3 spans 16 residues. V lost 5 bases to trimming and J lost 4 bases; unmatched junction nucleotides: 13. CDR3 loop: CASSLKPQGRGYGYTF. The CDR3 DNA is TGTGCCAGCAGCCTTAAACCACAGGGGAGAGGCTATGGCTACACCTTC.

About this clone: Different DNA sequences within this sample yield the same CDR3. This chain uses TRBV18 with TRBJ2-7, with D maybe TRBD1 (5 bases). The CDR3 consists of 13 residues. The ends were cut back, 2 bases at V and 6 bases at J, with 11 bases in the middle. Germline CDR1 reads KGHSH; CDR2 reads LQKENI. CDR3 residues: CASSPTGGAEQYF. The CDR3 DNA sequence: TGTGCCAGCTCACCAACAGGTGGAGCCGAGCAGTACTTC.

The CDR3 bases are TGTGCCAGCAGTTTATTACAGAACACTGAAGCTTTCTTT. It specifies CASSLLQNTEAFF. The chain recombines TRBV27 with TRBJ1-1; no definite D call. CDR1 is MNHEY and CDR2 is SMNVEV in the germline V gene (reference sequence). Trimming removed 1 base from V and 1 base from J, with 4 bases in between. This CDR3 spans 13 amino acids.

The V and J genes are TRBV6-4 and TRBJ2-2; 7 bases are a match to TRBD1. Trimming at V came to 6 bases and at J to 3 bases, leaving 13 bases not matched to a gene. This CDR3 comprises 17 residues. Germline CDR1 MRHNA, CDR2 SNTAGT. The CDR3 spells CASSPGIEGQYTGELFF. CDR3 coding DNA: TGTGCCAGCAGCCCGGGAATAGAGGGACAGTACACCGGGGAGCTGTTTTTT.

The rearrangement links TRBV11-3 to TRBJ2-2; D unclear. Looked up from germline, CDR1 is SGHNT and CDR2 is YENEEA. The ends were cut back, 4 bases at V and 8 bases at J, with 11 bases in the middle. The CDR3 loop spans 13 amino acids. This CDR3 is CASSYRLEGELFF. CDR3 nucleotide sequence: TGTGCCAGCAGCTATCGCCTTGAGGGGGAGCTGTTTTTT.

This chain joins TRBV4-1 and TRBJ1-6, with a weak D call TRBD1 (5 bases). The V end lost 0 bases, the J end lost 5 bases, and 11 bases lay between the germline ends. The CDR3 contains 16 residues. Germline-derived CDR1 and CDR2 are MGHRA and YSYEKL. CDR3 bases: TGCGCCAGCAGCCAAGATCCAGGGCTTAATAATTCACCCCTCCACTTT. Amino acids: CASSQDPGLNNSPLHF.

The chain links TRBV7-9 to TRBJ2-3, with D perhaps TRBD1 (6 bases). The CDR3 length is 14 residues. Trimming left V 3 bases short and J 4 bases short, with 11 bases between. The V gene's germline CDR1 is SEHNR and CDR2 FQNEAQ (reference sequence). The CDR3 here is CASSFTQGADTQYF. The CDR3, as DNA: TGTGCCAGCAGCTTCACACAGGGCGCAGATACGCAGTATTTT.

The chain is built from TRBV5-1 and TRBJ2-3, with 8 bases identical to TRBD2. V was clipped by 4 bases and J by 6 bases; unmatched bases: 7. Germline-derived CDR1 and CDR2 are SGHRS and YFSETQ. The CDR3 is made up of 14 amino acids. The CDR3: CASSTGGVSDTQYF. The DNA of the CDR3 is TGCGCCAGCAGCACCGGGGGGGTGAGTGATACGCAGTATTTT.

V and J are TRBV5-5 and TRBJ2-7; TRBD1 is a possible D gene (5 bases). Trimming left V 0 bases short and J 2 bases short, with 15 bases between. The CDR3 sequence is 16 residues long. Germline CDR1 and CDR2: SGHKS and YYEKEE (reference sequence). As DNA, the CDR3 is TGTGCCAGCAGCTTGGGTTGGGGCAGCAGAGCCTACGAGCAGTACTTC. Translation: CASSLGWGSRAYEQYF. Full variable domain (remainder filled in from reference TRBV5-5 and TRBJ2-7): DAGVTQSPTHLIKTRGQQVTLRCSPISGHKSVSWYQQVLGQGPQFIFQYYEKEERGRGNFPDRFSARQFPNYSSELNVNALLLGDSALYLCASSLGWGSRAYEQYFGPGTRLTVT.

This sequence joins TRBV10-1 and TRBJ1-6, with TRBD1 matching over 7 bases. Germline V lookup: CDR1 WNHNN, CDR2 SYGVQD (reference sequence). Unmatched junction bases numbered 3, after V lost 4 bases and J lost 9 bases. The length of the CDR3 is 13 residues. CDR3 DNA: TGCGCCAGCAGTGGGGACAGAGGTTCACCCCTCCACTTT. Protein product: CASSGDRGSPLHF.

The chain employs TRBV2 and TRBJ1-5; 9 positions agree with TRBD1. V shed 7 bases, J shed 4 bases, and the junction held 2 bases outside the gene matches. Germline V gene data show CDR1 as SNHLY and CDR2 as FYNNEI. The CDR3 runs to 13 residues. CDR3 DNA sequence: TGTGCCAGCACTGGACAGGGGAATCAGCCCCAGCATTTT. Protein sequence: CASTGQGNQPQHF. Based on the CDR3 plus reference TRBV2 and TRBJ1-5, the full variable domain is EPEVTQTPSHQVTQMGQEVILRCVPISNHLYFYWYRQILGQKVEFLVSFYNNEISEKSEIFDDQFSVERPDGSNFTLKIRSTKLEDSAMYFCASTGQGNQPQHFGDGTRLSIL.

The chain combines TRBV11-2 with TRBJ2-1; D assignment may be TRBD1 or TRBD2 (5 bases each). Germline values: CDR1 SGHAT, CDR2 FQNNGV. This CDR3 is 18 amino acids long. Trimming left V 1 base short and J 7 bases short, with 23 bases between. This CDR3 reads CASSLVSPRGQLGNEQFF. CDR3 DNA sequence: TGTGCCAGCAGCTTAGTGTCCCCCCGGGGCCAGCTTGGTAATGAGCAGTTCTTC.

The V call is TRBV6-1, the J call TRBJ2-7; D is possibly TRBD1 (6 bases). V lost 1 base to trimming and J lost 4 bases, with 11 bases between them. The CDR3 is 14 residues long. The germline V gene has CDR1 MNHNS and CDR2 SASEGT. The CDR3 spells CASSEGWGLYEQYF. The CDR3 DNA sequence: TGTGCCAGCAGTGAAGGGTGGGGGCTTTACGAGCAGTACTTC.